This T cell receptor (beta chain) was captured by sequencing in a study of T cell responses to AZD1222 COVID-19 vaccine. Study-wide results and limits: Sampling that yielded the repertoires occurred only after the peak T cell response.

As regards this clone: Its antigen is undetermined.

Produced via immunoSEQ multiplex PCR; TCRdb's table is partial and in-frame only. Among 120,000 to 150,000 clones listed, 80% to 95% were seen once. This clonotype originated in an adult who received the AZD1222 COVID-19 vaccine. Sequencing was performed on peripheral blood, taken 28 days after the second AZD1222 dose.

CDR3 nucleotide sequence: TGTGCCAGAGTTGGGCAGGGCTTGTGTGGCTACACCTTC. Translated: CARVGQGLCGYTF. The chain recombines TRBV5-3 with TRBJ1-2; a possible D gene is TRBD1 (5 bases). TRBV5-3 is labeled an ORF, and its function is uncertain. The CDR3 spans 13 residues. V gave up 7 bases and J gave up 7 bases, with 17 bases separating them.